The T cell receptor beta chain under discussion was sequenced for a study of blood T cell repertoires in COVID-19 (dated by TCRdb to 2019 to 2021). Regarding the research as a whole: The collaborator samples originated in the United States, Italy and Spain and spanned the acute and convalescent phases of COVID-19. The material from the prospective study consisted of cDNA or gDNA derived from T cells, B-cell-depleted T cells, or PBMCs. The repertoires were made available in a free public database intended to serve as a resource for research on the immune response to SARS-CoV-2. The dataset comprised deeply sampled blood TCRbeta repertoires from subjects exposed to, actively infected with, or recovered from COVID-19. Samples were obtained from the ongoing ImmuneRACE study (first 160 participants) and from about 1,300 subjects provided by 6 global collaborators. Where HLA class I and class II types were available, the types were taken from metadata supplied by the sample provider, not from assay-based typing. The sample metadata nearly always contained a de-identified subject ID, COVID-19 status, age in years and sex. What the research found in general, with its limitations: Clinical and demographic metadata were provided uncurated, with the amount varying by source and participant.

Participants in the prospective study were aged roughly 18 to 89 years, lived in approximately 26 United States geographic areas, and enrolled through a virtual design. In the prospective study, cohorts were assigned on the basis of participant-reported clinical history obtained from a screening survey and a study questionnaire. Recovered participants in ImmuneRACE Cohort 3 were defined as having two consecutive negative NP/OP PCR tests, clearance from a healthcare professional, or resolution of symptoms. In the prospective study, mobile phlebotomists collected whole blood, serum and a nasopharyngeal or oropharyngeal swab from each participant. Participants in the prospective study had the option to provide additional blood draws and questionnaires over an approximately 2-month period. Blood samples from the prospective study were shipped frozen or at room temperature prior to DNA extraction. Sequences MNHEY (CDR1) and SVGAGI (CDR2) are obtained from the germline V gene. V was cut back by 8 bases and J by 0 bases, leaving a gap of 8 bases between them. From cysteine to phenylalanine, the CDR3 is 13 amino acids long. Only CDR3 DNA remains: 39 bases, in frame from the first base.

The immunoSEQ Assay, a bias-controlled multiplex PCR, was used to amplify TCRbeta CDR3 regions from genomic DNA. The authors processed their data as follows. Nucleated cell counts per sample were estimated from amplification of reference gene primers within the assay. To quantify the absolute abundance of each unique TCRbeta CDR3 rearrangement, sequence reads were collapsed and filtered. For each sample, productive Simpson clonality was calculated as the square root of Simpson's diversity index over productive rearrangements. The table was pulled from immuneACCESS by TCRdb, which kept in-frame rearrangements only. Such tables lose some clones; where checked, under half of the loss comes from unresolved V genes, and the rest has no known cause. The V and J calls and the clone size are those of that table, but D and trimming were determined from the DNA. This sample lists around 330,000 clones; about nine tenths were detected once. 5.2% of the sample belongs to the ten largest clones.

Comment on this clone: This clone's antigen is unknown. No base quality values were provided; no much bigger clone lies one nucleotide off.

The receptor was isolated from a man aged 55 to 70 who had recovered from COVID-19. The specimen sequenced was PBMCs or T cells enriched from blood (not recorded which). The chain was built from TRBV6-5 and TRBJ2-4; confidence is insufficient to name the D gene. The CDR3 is CASRGGAKNIQYF. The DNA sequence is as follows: TGTGCCAGCCGAGGCGGAGCCAAAAACATTCAGTACTTC.